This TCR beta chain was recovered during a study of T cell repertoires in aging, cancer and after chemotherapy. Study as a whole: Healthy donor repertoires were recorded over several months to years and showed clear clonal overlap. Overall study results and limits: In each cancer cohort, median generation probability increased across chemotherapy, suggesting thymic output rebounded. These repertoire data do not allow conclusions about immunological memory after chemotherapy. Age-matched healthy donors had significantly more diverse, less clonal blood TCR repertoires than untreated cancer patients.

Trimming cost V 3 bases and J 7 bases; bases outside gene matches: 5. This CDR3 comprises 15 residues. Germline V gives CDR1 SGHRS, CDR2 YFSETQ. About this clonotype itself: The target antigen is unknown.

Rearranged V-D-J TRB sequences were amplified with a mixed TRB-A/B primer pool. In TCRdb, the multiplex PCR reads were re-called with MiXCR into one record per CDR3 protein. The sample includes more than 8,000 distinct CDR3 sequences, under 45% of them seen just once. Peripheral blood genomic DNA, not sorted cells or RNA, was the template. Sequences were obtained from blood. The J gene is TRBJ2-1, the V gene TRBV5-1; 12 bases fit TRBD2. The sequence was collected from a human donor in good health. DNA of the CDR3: TGCGCCAGCAGCTCCCCTAGCGGGGGGGCGAATGAGCAGTTCTTC. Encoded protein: CASSSPSGGANEQFF.